This T cell receptor beta chain was recovered during a study of blood T cell repertoires in COVID-19. CDR1 is SGHRS, CDR2 YFSETQ, per germline. Trimming took 2 bases from V and 7 from J, leaving 17 bases between them. The CDR3 consists of 15 residues. Clones were sequenced by immunoSEQ multiplex PCR, and TCRdb holds only the in-frame ones, with some missing. Among roughly 110,000 clones listed, more than 75% were seen once. This rearrangement joins TRBV5-1 to TRBJ2-3, with D possibly TRBD1 on 6 matching bases. This TCR was sampled from a man aged 65 to 85 with acute or convalescent COVID-19. Material for sequencing was peripheral blood. The DNA for the CDR3 is TGCGCCAGCAGCTTAGATGGCCGACAGGCAAATACGCAGTATTTT. Translating it yields CASSLDGRQANTQYF. Using reference TRBV5-1 and TRBJ2-3 for the parts outside the CDR3, the full variable domain is KAGVTQTPRYLIKTRGQQVTLSCSPISGHRSVSWYQQTPGQGLQFLFEYFSETQRNKGNFPGRFSGRQFSNSRSEMNVSTLELGDSALYLCASSLDGRQANTQYFGPGTRLTVL.